The clone carrying this TCR beta chain is a singleton in its sample. Antigen unknown. This entry is derived from a study of T cell responses to AZD1222 COVID-19 vaccine. Study information: Timing groups of about 4 and about 12 weeks for second doses were pooled.

Whole-study findings and limits: Spike-specific TCR breadth and depth were elevated following two AZD1222 doses.

The CDR3 contains 13 residues. The V gene's germline CDR1 is ENHRY and CDR2 SYGVKD. The ends were cut back, 5 bases at V and 1 base at J, with 7 bases in the middle. The assay was immunoSEQ multiplex PCR, and TCRdb's table has in-frame clones only and misses some. The sample yields fewer than 150,000 clones, over 75% seen once. The TCR originated in an adult in good health. J is TRBJ2-3 and V is TRBV10-3; no reliable D call. This specimen consisted of peripheral blood, obtained on day 0 of AZD1222 vaccination. The CDR3, as DNA: TGTGCCATCAGTAACGAGGGCACAGATACGCAGTATTTT. Its translation is CAISNEGTDTQYF.